Listed here are 9 T cell receptor beta chains from one sample, sequenced in a study of monozygotic twins with cystic fibrosis. The data were produced by immunoSEQ multiplex PCR, yet TCRdb's version contains in-frame clones alone and is incomplete. This table has around 15,000 clones, around 91% appearing once. The source material was blood. The receptors derive from a boy between 10 and 17 years old with cystic fibrosis.

The chain uses TRBV4-1 and TRBJ1-4; D unclear. This CDR3 is built from 16 residues. The ends were cut back, 0 bases at V and 6 bases at J, with 14 bases in the middle. The germline gives CDR1 MGHRA, CDR2 YSYEKL. The CDR3 DNA is TGCGCCAGCAGCCAAGAAGCTCAGTCGCGGCATGAAAAACTGTTTTTT. It is translated as CASSQEAQSRHEKLFF.

V is TRBV28 and J is TRBJ1-1; D is ambiguous. Germline lookup yields CDR1 MDHEN and CDR2 SYDVKM. V was cut by 9 bases and J by 5 bases, with 10 bases left in between. The CDR3 totals 11 residues. The CDR3 bases are TGTGCCAGTGGGGTGGGTACTGAAGCTTTCTTT. Protein: CASGVGTEAFF.

This clone came up a few times. The gene calls are TRBV15 and TRBJ1-1; D is ambiguous. The CDR3 contains 13 residues. V lost 8 bases, J lost 1 base, and 11 bases lay in between. Germline V gene data show CDR1 as LNHNV and CDR2 as YYDKDF (reference sequence). In nucleotides, the CDR3 is TGTGCCACCGGAATGGGTCCGAACACTGAAGCTTTCTTT. Residues: CATGMGPNTEAFF.

This chain joins TRBV29-1 and TRBJ2-1; TRBD2 matches 12 bases. Germline V gives CDR1 SQVTM, CDR2 ANQGSEA. The CDR3 sequence is 17 residues long. V lost 4 bases, J lost 4 bases, and 11 bases stayed unmatched. CDR3: CSVGQTSGSQGYNEQFF. In DNA form, the CDR3 reads TGCAGCGTTGGCCAGACTAGCGGGAGTCAAGGGTACAATGAGCAGTTCTTC.

The chain links TRBV28 to TRBJ1-1; TRBD1 agrees at 7 bases. Trimming removed 3 bases from V and 6 bases from J; junction bases left unmatched: 19. The length of the CDR3 is 18 residues. CDR1 is MDHEN and CDR2 is SYDVKM in the germline V gene. As DNA, the CDR3 is TGTGCCAGCAGTTTCCCCCAGGGCAGGGGGATCTGGAGCCCTGAAGCTTTCTTT. This translates into CASSFPQGRGIWSPEAFF.

The chain links TRBV18 to TRBJ2-5; D is undetermined. Trimming removed 3 bases from V and 2 bases from J, with 22 bases in between. In germline, CDR1 is KGHSH, CDR2 LQKENI. The CDR3 runs to 18 residues. This CDR3 is CASSPRLVQPTWQETQYF. CDR3 coding DNA: TGTGCCAGCTCACCCCGGTTGGTGCAGCCCACGTGGCAAGAGACCCAGTACTTC.

The J gene is TRBJ1-5, the V gene TRBV5-1; D possibly corresponds to TRBD1 (5 bases). CDR1 SGHRS and CDR2 YFSETQ come from the germline V gene. This CDR3 contains 16 residues. Trimming cost V 2 bases and J 3 bases, with 15 bases left between them. The CDR3 reads CASSLGAAGHNQPQHF. The CDR3 nucleotides are TGCGCCAGCAGCTTAGGAGCGGCAGGGCACAATCAGCCCCAGCATTTT.

The chain couples TRBV12-5 to TRBJ1-1, with D tentatively TRBD1 (5 bases). V gave up 7 bases and J gave up 4 bases, with 22 bases separating them. Germline V gene sequence: CDR1 LGHNT, CDR2 FRNRAP. The CDR3 spans 16 residues. DNA for the CDR3: TGTGCTAGTGTACGAGCGGCAGGAGGTCAGGGCACTGAAGCTTTCTTT. It is translated as CASVRAAGGQGTEAFF.

A few counts support this clone. The chain has TRBV2 and TRBJ2-3; 7 bases agree with TRBD2. With 7 bases clipped from V and 1 base from J, the junction kept 5 bases outside the gene matches. Per the germline V gene, CDR1 is SNHLY and CDR2 is FYNNEI. The CDR3 is made up of 14 amino acids. The CDR3 DNA sequence: TGTGCCAGCAAGCGGGCGGGAGGCACAGATACGCAGTATTTT. Its protein is CASKRAGGTDTQYF.